The source of this T cell receptor (beta chain) is a study of immune evolution from preneoplasia to lung adenocarcinoma. Study-level background: HLA loss of heterozygosity: around 6.5% AIS, under 19% MIA, about 32% ADC, none AAH. General study findings and limits: Top clone frequencies peaked in normal lung, apparently declining through invasive adenocarcinoma. Later-stage lesions appeared to have more T cells, more diversity, less clonality.

This CDR3 is built from 13 residues. V lost 6 bases and J lost 5, with 10 bases in between. Germline V gene data show CDR1 as MNHNS and CDR2 as SASEGT. The protocol was immunoSEQ multiplex PCR, while the TCRdb copy is restricted to in-frame clones and leaves out a portion. This table has about 3,400 clones, roughly four fifths appearing once. Patients had resection in Japan or China between the mid-2010s and the late 2010s. To note about this clone: No antigen is known for it.

Sequencing input: FFPE lung adenocarcinoma in situ tissue. The rearrangement joins TRBV6-1 to TRBJ2-2; D not certain. The clonotype comes from a person aged 55-80 years with lung adenocarcinoma. The CDR3 protein is CASRPRGTGELFF. The CDR3 DNA reads TGTGCCAGCAGGCCCCGTGGGACCGGGGAGCTGTTTTTT.